This TCR beta chain was identified in a study of T cells after yellow fever vaccination (dated by TCRdb to the late 2010s). Context from the whole study: The SMART-Seq v4 Ultra Low Input RNA kit was used to prepare libraries from fractions with low cell numbers. To follow T-cell clones before and after primary and booster YFV17D yellow fever vaccination, bulk TCR alpha and beta repertoires were sequenced over time. Two healthy male donors, one aged 18 to 30 and one aged 30 to 39 years, were included in the cohort. Bulk PBMC replicates and cell subsets were isolated from blood drawn at multiple timepoints before and after both primary and secondary immunization.

Broad study findings and their caveats: Because only a couple of donors were included in the study, the extent to which the findings can be generalized is limited. A small share of clonotypes was detected in both CD4 and CD8 compartments, with the overlap likely arising from convergent recombination. Computational filtering was needed because FACS-sorted repertoires could contain abundant contaminating clonotypes from the bulk population. Compared with the primary T-cell response, the secondary T-cell response was faster but weaker, reaching its peak on day 5 rather than on day 15. After the booster, most clones that had expanded after primary vaccination were detected again (around 97% of CD4 and more than 80% of CD8), suggesting broad maintenance of memory.

Trimming accounts for 6 bases at V and 4 bases at J, while the number of junction bases matched to no gene is 8. Via the germline V gene (reference sequence), CDR1 is MNHEY and CDR2 SMNVEV. Taken from cysteine to phenylalanine, the CDR3 has 15 residues. The entry retains the CDR3 DNA only, 45 bases that are in frame from base 1. The data were produced on an Illumina NovaSeq 6000. Synthesis of TCR cDNA relied on 5'RACE template switching, a step that introduced a universal primer site along with unique molecular identifiers. Priming for cDNA synthesis came from both the TCR alpha and TCR beta constant segments. Two PCR steps were used to amplify libraries, with sample barcodes and sequencing adapters being added in the second step. Sequencing of libraries was performed on Illumina HiSeq 2500 (2x100 bp) or NovaSeq (2x150 bp). As for how the authors treated the data: MIGEC was used to demultiplex reads and collapse the reads into UMI consensus sequences, and MiXCR was used for V(D)J alignment. Vaccine-responding clonotypes were defined with edgeR using replicate PBMC samples, requiring FDR below 0.01 and a log2 fold change above 5 up to day 15. Bulk clonotypes were assigned CD4 or CD8 identity according to which sequenced CD4 or CD8 repertoire held them at higher abundance. TCRdb reworked the public reads: Q25 trimming with fastp, MiXCR clone assembly, productive beta chains retained. Under each unique CDR3 protein, matching rows form one entry showing the most common genes and DNA. These V and J calls derive from TCRdb rather than the authors' analysis. The sample yields about 240,000 distinct CDR3 sequences; roughly 3.5% were counted once. Jointly, the top ten make up about a fifth of the sample.

This clonotype was observed at least ten times. Its cognate antigen has yet to be identified. There are no base qualities to consult, and no much larger clone falls within one base. The sample's treatment or condition label is to be understood as: live attenuated yellow fever vaccine strain. At each blood-draw timepoint, two biological replicates of bulk PBMCs were collected. A standard Ficoll-Paque protocol was used to isolate PBMCs from peripheral blood. TriZol was used to extract RNA from bulk PBMCs, CD4 and CD8 fractions, and dextramer-positive and dextramer-negative fractions. This receptor chain uses TRBV27 and TRBJ2-2; TRBD2 lines up with 7 middle nucleotides. The TCR comes from a man younger than 35 who received the YFV17D yellow fever vaccine. The sequencing used PBMCs, collected 15 days after the yellow fever booster vaccination. The sequenced DNA: TGTGCCAGCAGCTCGGGGGGTCCGAGCACCGGGGAGCTGTTTTTT. It translates to CASSSGGPSTGELFF.